A single sample is the source of the 5 T cell receptor delta chains below, sequenced in a study of gamma-delta chains in newborns, infants, children. TCRdb re-identified clones in the reads via CATT. The table records fewer than 2,000 delta-chain clones, more than 35% of them present only once. The sample comprised blood. The receptors were sampled from a child who had a fever.

This rearrangement joins TRDV2 to TRDJ3; 11 bases fit TRDD3. CDR3 length: 20 residues. The germline V gene encodes CDR1 GEAIGNYY and CDR2 EKD. V gave up 0 bases and J gave up 0 bases; unmatched junction bases: 6. In DNA, the CDR3 is TGTGCCTGTGACACCGGGTTTGGGGGATACGCCTCCTGGGACACCCGACAGATGTTTTTC. Encoded protein: CACDTGFGGYASWDTRQMFF.

The chain has TRDV2 and TRDJ1, with 8 bases fitting TRDD3. Per germline, CDR1 GEAIGNYY and CDR2 EKD. V was clipped by 1 base and J by 0 bases; unmatched bases: 6. This CDR3 has 16 amino acids. CDR3 nucleotides: TGTGCCTGTGACACTCTGGGGGACCTGTACACCGATAAACTCATCTTT. It yields the protein CACDTLGDLYTDKLIF.

V usage is TRDV2 and J usage is TRDJ1; 12 nucleotides agree with TRDD3. The CDR3 extends over 17 amino acids. With V trimmed by 0 bases and J by 4 bases, 8 bases remained unmatched. The germline CDR1 and CDR2 sequences are GEAIGNYY and EKD. For the CDR3, the DNA is TGTGCCTGTGACACCGCGACTGGGGGATACTTTGGCGATAAACTCATCTTT. Its translation: CACDTATGGYFGDKLIF.

By sample fraction, this clone is large. Sequence at one end of the junction differs from germline and may be a read error. The chain recombines TRDV2 with TRDJ3, with 9 nucleotides matching TRDD3. The CDR3 runs 18 residues. The germline V gene has CDR1 GEAIGNYY and CDR2 EKD. CDR3 loop: CACDNTGGHSWDTRQMFF. The CDR3 DNA sequence: TGTGCCTGCGACAATACTGGGGGACACTCCTGGGACACCCGACAGATGTTCTTC.

The V and J genes are TRDV2 and TRDJ1, with D uncertain. Looked up from germline, CDR1 is GEAIGNYY and CDR2 is EKD. The CDR3 sequence is 13 residues long. Trimming shortened V by 3 bases and J by 3 bases, and 10 bases separated the two germline ends. The CDR3 sequence is CACDALGSDKLIF. DNA for the CDR3: TGTGCCTGTGACGCCCTCGGGTCCGATAAACTCATCTTT.